This TCR beta chain was found in a study of PD-1 blockade in classical Hodgkin lymphoma (dated by TCRdb to 2020 to 2022). Context from the whole study: The study used TCR beta sequencing and CyTOF to define a peripheral blood immune signature of response to PD-1 blockade in classical Hodgkin lymphoma.

Beyond this particular receptor, the publication reports: The study was restricted to a single clinical trial cohort, and the causes of repertoire differences, possibly disease activity or prior therapy, were left undefined. Baseline TCR diversity was reported as lower in newly diagnosed patients than in healthy donors, and lower still in relapsed/refractory patients.

A single count supports this clone. Its antigen is still unknown. Base qualities were left out, and no much larger clone turns up one base away. The Qiagen DNeasy kit was used to extract genomic DNA from unsorted PBMCs and from the negatively selected CD4+ and CD8+ fractions. TCR beta CDR3 regions were amplified by immunoSEQ multiplex PCR using primers annealing to V and J segments. A synthetic immune receptor repertoire was used to minimize amplification bias, and any residual bias was removed computationally once sequencing was done. From the authors' description of their analysis: Custom Python scripts were used to quantify repertoire diversity as the Shannon entropy index. The unsorted, CD4+ and CD8+ repertoires were each analyzed separately, with the exception of combined analyses, where CD4+ and CD8+ sequences were merged in silico. Held by TCRdb, this immuneACCESS table contains in-frame sequences only and omits some clones. Under half of the omission traces to an unresolved V gene where checked; the cause of the rest is unknown. That table is the source of V, J and clone size, and D and trimming were worked out from the DNA. Here the sample has 15,000 to 25,000 clones; about 80% occur a single time. The ten largest clones represent roughly 1.3% of the sample.

The sample's time point label, decoded: newly diagnosed, previously untreated cHL patient sample. A Miltenyi CD4+ T cell isolation kit was used for magnetic negative selection to purify CD4+ T cells from thawed PBMCs. To serve as a comparison group for the relapsed/refractory trial patients, PBMCs were sequenced from patients with newly diagnosed, previously untreated classical Hodgkin lymphoma. Peripheral blood was collected in 8 mL Vacutainer Cell Preparation Tubes, from which PBMCs were isolated by centrifugation and then cryopreserved. Purified CD4+ and CD8+ fractions were prepared only for cases in which an additional PBMC sample was available. Magnetically labelled cells were depleted on LS columns in a quadroMACS separator, and the flow-through was collected as the purified fraction. The CDR3 has 15 amino acids, counting the end cysteine and phenylalanine. Only the CDR3 portion is preserved as DNA: 45 bases, with reading frame beginning at the first base. CDR1 and CDR2 are read off the germline V gene as MNHEY and SVGAGI. Relative to germline, V is 2 bases shorter and J is 6 bases shorter, with 17 bases between their ends.

This clonotype originated in a human donor with classical Hodgkin lymphoma. The sample consisted of CD4+ T cells from blood. The rearranged chain carries TRBV6-5 and TRBJ2-7; the D region possibly corresponds to TRBD1 (6 bases align). The CDR3 is CASSYTPGAVPEQYF. The nucleotide sequence reads TGTGCCAGCAGTTACACCCCAGGGGCAGTCCCCGAGCAGTACTTC.